This record covers a single T cell receptor (beta chain). There are 13 residues in the CDR3. CDR1 KGHDR and CDR2 SFDVKD come from the germline V gene. V was pared by 12 bases and J by 5 bases, with 7 bases of the junction left unmatched. The data were obtained in a study of blood T cell repertoires in COVID-19. Study as a whole: Donors in Cohort 3 counted as recovered after two negative PCRs, clearance, or symptom resolution. Material from acute and convalescent COVID-19 was sourced from the United States, Italy and Spain.

Only in-frame clones appear in the TCRdb table, and some are missing; sequencing was by immunoSEQ multiplex PCR. In the table there are fewer than 250,000 clones, roughly 84% of which are singletons. Enrolled through a virtual design, the participants were between roughly 18 and 90 years of age and came from fewer than 30 US areas. This chain links TRBV24-1 with TRBJ1-1, with TRBD1 matching 11 bases. This clonotype was sampled from a man aged 30 to 45 in a cohort exposed to, infected with or recovered from COVID-19 (not recorded which). The sequenced material came from PBMCs or T cells enriched from blood (not recorded which). CDR3 in amino acids: CAAKGQGETEAFF. For the CDR3, the DNA is TGTGCCGCCAAGGGACAGGGGGAAACTGAAGCTTTCTTT.